The clone carrying this T cell receptor (beta chain) was found a few times. V was shortened by 1 base and J by 5 bases, with 14 bases between the two germline ends. The CDR3 has 15 amino acids. Germline V lookup: CDR1 SNHLY, CDR2 FYNNEI. TCRdb reprocessed the RACE reads with MiXCR, giving one entry per CDR3 protein. The profile shows fewer than 85,000 distinct CDR3 sequences, about 8.6% of them singletons. These data are taken from a study of human T cells and chemical hapten exposure. The wider study: Slight differences in pooled library volume were the main source of varying TCR yields across samples.

Time point in this sample: healthy volunteer bleed at 6 weeks. The starting material, unfractionated whole blood, was used for total RNA extraction. This chain connects TRBV2 to TRBJ2-5; possibly TRBD1 for D (5 bases). The clonotype was recovered from a male donor in good health. Some clones in this sample may be carry-over from other donors' samples. Sequencing was carried out using whole blood. The CDR3, as DNA: TGTGCCAGCAGTGAAGGGGGCACGACGAAGGAGACCCAGTACTTC. Protein sequence: CASSEGGTTKETQYF.